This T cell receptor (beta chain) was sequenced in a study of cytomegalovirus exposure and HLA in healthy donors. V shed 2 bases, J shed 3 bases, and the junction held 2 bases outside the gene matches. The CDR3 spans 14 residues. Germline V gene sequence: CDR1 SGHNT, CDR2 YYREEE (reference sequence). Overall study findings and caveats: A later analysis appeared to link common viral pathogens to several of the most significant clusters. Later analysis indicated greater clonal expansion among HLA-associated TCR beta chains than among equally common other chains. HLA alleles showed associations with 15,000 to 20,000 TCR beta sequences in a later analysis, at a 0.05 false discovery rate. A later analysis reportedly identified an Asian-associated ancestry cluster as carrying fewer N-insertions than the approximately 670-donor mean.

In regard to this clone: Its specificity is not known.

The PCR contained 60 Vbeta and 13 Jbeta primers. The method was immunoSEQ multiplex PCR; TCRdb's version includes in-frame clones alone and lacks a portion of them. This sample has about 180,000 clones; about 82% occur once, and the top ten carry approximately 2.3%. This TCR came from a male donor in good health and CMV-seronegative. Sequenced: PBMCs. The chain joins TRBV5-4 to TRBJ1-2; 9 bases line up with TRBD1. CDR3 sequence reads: CASSLRTGDYGYTF. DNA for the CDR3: TGTGCCAGCAGCTTAAGGACAGGGGACTATGGCTACACCTTC.